This T cell receptor beta chain comes out of a study of cytomegalovirus exposure and HLA in healthy donors. Study outcomes and limitations: An apparent linkage of common viral pathogens to several of the most significant clusters emerged in a later analysis. An observed cluster of highly shared sequence variants was recorded as a likely sequencing artifact. One variant, a missense change in DCLRE1C, was linked in a later analysis to TCR beta V- and J-gene trimming. Reportedly, cytomegalovirus status was diagnosed with high sensitivity and specificity.

From germline, CDR1 is SGHAT and CDR2 FQNNGV. V lost 4 bases, J lost 2 bases, and 18 bases lay in between. This CDR3 region has 17 residues. PCR amplification relied on 60 Vbeta primers (plus 13 Jbeta primers). TCRdb's copy holds only in-frame clones and misses some; the assay was immunoSEQ multiplex PCR. This table holds about 180,000 clones, 80% found once. Turning to this clone: Antigen: not known.

V is TRBV11-2 and J is TRBJ1-3, with D possibly TRBD1 on 5 matching bases. This TCR was sampled from a young man in good health and CMV-seropositive. Sequenced material: PBMCs. In DNA form, the CDR3 reads TGTGCCAGCAGCTCACCGATCAGGGATTTTACTGGAAACACCATATATTTT. It specifies CASSSPIRDFTGNTIYF.